These 14 T cell receptor delta chains were all obtained from the same sample, sequenced in a study of gamma-delta T cells after stem cell transplantation. TCRdb reprocessed the RT-PCR reads through CATT. The data contain roughly 800 delta-chain clones, approximately 3.4% of them singletons. Sequenced: gamma-delta T cells. These receptor sequences come from a human donor. It is not recorded whose cells these are; they may come from a transplant donor.

Note on this clone: Given a far larger clone just one base away, this is likely a sequencing read error. Other nucleotide sequences in the sample specify the same CDR3. The chain links TRDV2 to TRDJ1, with 9 bases that match TRDD3. Germline CDR1 reads GEAIGNYY; CDR2 reads EKD. This CDR3 comprises 16 residues. In nucleotides, the CDR3 is TGTGCCTGTGACTTACTACTGGGGGACGACACTGATAAACTCATCTTT. Its translation: CACDLLLGDDTDKLIF.

With regard to this clone: With a far larger clone one base away, a read error is the likely cause. Other DNA sequences from this sample encode an identical CDR3 as well. The chain carries TRDV2 and TRDJ1, with TRDD3 matching 7 bases. CDR3 length: 15 residues. Germline CDR1 reads GEAIGNYY; CDR2 reads EKD. V was clipped by 3 bases and J by 0 bases; unmatched bases: 6. CDR3 bases: TGTGCCTGTGACTCGCTGGGGGCCGACACCGATAAACTCATCTTT. Amino acids: CACDSLGADTDKLIF.

Comments on this clone: This DNA's translation differs at residue 12 from TCRdb's protein, which comes from a much larger clone; a read error is likely, and the protein shown is translated from the DNA. The chain carries TRDV1 and TRDJ4; 9 nucleotides line up with TRDD3. V shed 1 base and J 9 bases; nucleotides not matched to a gene: 24. Germline V CDR1 and CDR2: TSWWSYY, QGS. CDR3 length: 19 residues. CDR3 residues: CALGERFWWGISVTGQLIF. The CDR3 coding sequence is TGTGCTCTTGGGGAACGGTTCTGGTGGGGGATATCAGTAACAGGGCAGTTGATCTTT.

This clone turned up a few times. This likely traces to a read error, being one base from a far larger clone. Within the sample, other DNA sequences also encode this same CDR3. J is TRDJ1 and V is TRDV2, with 7 nucleotides matching TRDD3. Unmatched junction bases numbered 6, after V lost 3 bases and J lost 0 bases. CDR1 and CDR2 from the germline V gene are GEAIGNYY and EKD. The CDR3 has 15 amino acids. CDR3 residues: CACDSLGADTDKLIF. CDR3 sequence (DNA): TGTGCCTGTGACTCCCTGGGGGCCGACACCGATAAACTCATCTTT.

This clone has more than one count but fewer than ten. The chain is built from TRDV2 and TRDJ1; TRDD3 matches at 7 bases. The germline V gene encodes CDR1 GEAIGNYY and CDR2 EKD. CDR3 length equals 17 residues. The V and J ends lost 3 bases and 0 bases, in that order; junction bases with no gene match: 12. DNA for the CDR3: TGTGCCTGTGACCCCGCCGAGGGGGATTCGTACACCGATAAACTCATCTTT. As protein: CACDPAEGDSYTDKLIF.

With regard to this clone: A far larger clone is a single base away, which makes a read error likely. The chain has TRDV2 and TRDJ1; the match to TRDD3 covers 8 bases. This CDR3 comprises 15 residues. V dropped 2 bases and J dropped 0; count of bases not matched to a gene: 4. Per germline, CDR1 GEAIGNYY and CDR2 EKD. The CDR3 loop is CACDRLGGNTDKLIF. CDR3 DNA sequence: TGTGCCTGTGACAGACTGGGGGGCAACACCGATAAACTCATCTTT.

This clone was seen only a few times. TCRdb's protein, taken from a much larger clone, differs from this DNA's translation at residue 6, likely owing to a read error; the protein displayed comes from the DNA. The chain joins TRDV1 to TRDJ1; 9 bases agree with TRDD3. This CDR3 is built from 19 residues. J was trimmed by 0 bases and V by 4 bases; bases with no gene match: 15. Germline assignment: CDR1 TSWWSYY and CDR2 QGS. DNA of the CDR3: TGTGCTCTTGGGGCCCTGCGGTACTGGGGGACCCAGTACACCGATAAACTCATCTTT. Its protein product is CALGALRYWGTQYTDKLIF.

Turning to this clone: One base separates it from a far larger clone, so it is likely a read error. The same CDR3 is also encoded by other DNA sequences in this sample. V and J are TRAV29/DV5 and TRDJ1, with a weak D call TRDD2 (5 bases). The V gene's germline CDR1 is NSMFDY and CDR2 ISSIKDK. The CDR3 sequence is 17 residues long. CDR3 amino acids: CAAITSLGYPLTDKLIF. DNA for the CDR3: TGCGCAGCAATTACTTCCCTCGGGTACCCTTTGACCGATAAACTCATCTTT.

This clone turned up a few times. The protein given by TCRdb reflects a much larger clone and differs at residue 15 from this DNA's translation, likely from a read error; the protein shown is the DNA's translation. Here the CDR3 reads CAFRLGIGWGTDKLTF. In DNA form, the CDR3 reads TGTGCCTTTAGACTGGGGATCGGCTGGGGCACCGATAAACTCACCTTT. The V call is TRDV3, the J call TRDJ1, with TRDD3 matching over 7 bases. The CDR3 has 16 residues. Germline lookup yields CDR1 TVYSNPD and CDR2 GDNSRS (reference sequence).

As concerns this clone: The TCRdb protein, from a much larger clone, departs from this DNA's translation at residue 19, likely by read error; the protein shown derives from the DNA. The chain joins TRDV1 to TRDJ1; 8 bases align to TRDD3. Trimming at V came to 2 bases and at J to 3 bases, leaving 32 bases not matched to a gene. Germline V CDR1 and CDR2: TSWWSYY, QGS. The CDR3 covers 24 residues. The CDR3 sequence: CALGESRVLRLTFGYWGYADKLIF. DNA of the CDR3: TGTGCTCTTGGGGAATCGCGGGTCCTACGTCTTACGTTTGGGTACTGGGGGTACGCCGATAAACTCATCTTT.

This clone was observed a handful of times. It differs at one base from a far larger clone, so likely a read error. At the DNA level, this CDR3 is encoded by other sequences in the same sample as well. The gene calls are TRDV2 and TRDJ3; the match to TRDD3 covers 8 bases. The CDR3 has 21 residues. Per the germline V gene, CDR1 is GEAIGNYY and CDR2 is EKD. The ends lost 2 bases at V and 0 bases at J; junction bases unmatched: 14. For the CDR3, the DNA is TGTGCCTGTGACATTGGGGCCACACTGGGGGCTAGCTCCTGGGACACCCGACAGATGTTTTTC. Amino acids: CACDIGATLGASSWDTRQMFF.

A few counts support this clone. A far bigger clonotype differs at one base, so this is likely a read error. This sequence joins TRDV2 and TRDJ1; 8 nucleotides match TRDD3. The germline gives CDR1 GEAIGNYY, CDR2 EKD. This CDR3 is built from 15 residues. After removal of 5 bases from V and 0 bases from J, the junction contained 7 bases not matched to a gene. CDR3 bases: TGTGCCTGTGGCTCACTGGGGGCCGACACCGATAAACTCATCTTT. This sequence encodes CACGSLGADTDKLIF.

The genes are TRDV2 and TRDJ1; 13 nucleotides agree with TRDD3. The J segment lost 0 bases and the V segment lost 2 bases, leaving 11 bases of the junction unmatched. CDR1 is GEAIGNYY, CDR2 EKD, per germline. The CDR3 consists of 19 residues. The CDR3 region is CACDIGATLGDTHTDKLIF. In DNA form, the CDR3 reads TGTGCCTGTGACATTGGGGCAACACTGGGGGATACGCACACCGATAAACTCATCTTT.

There are a few counts of this clone. This likely traces to a read error, being one base from a far larger clone. Distinct nucleotide sequences in the sample also encode this CDR3. The rearrangement joins TRDV1 to TRDJ3, with TRDD3 identical over 13 bases. The CDR3 covers 24 residues. Germline CDR1 reads TSWWSYY; CDR2 reads QGS. The CDR3 DNA follows: TGTGCCCTTGGTTTGGGTCGGCTCTCCCCAACTGGGGGATACGATTCCTGGGACACCCGACAGATGTTTTTC. Translating it yields CALGLGRLSPTGGYDSWDTRQMFF.